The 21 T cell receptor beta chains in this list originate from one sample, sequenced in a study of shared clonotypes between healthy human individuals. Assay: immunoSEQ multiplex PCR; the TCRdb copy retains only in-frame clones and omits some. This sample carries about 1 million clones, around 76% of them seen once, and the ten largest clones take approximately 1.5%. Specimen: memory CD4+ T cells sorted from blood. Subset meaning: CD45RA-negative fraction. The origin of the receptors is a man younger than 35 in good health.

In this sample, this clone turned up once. CDR3 region: CASSLARASTGELFF. In DNA form, the CDR3 reads TGTGCCAGCAGCTTAGCGCGGGCCTCCACCGGGGAGCTGTTTTTT. The V and J genes are TRBV7-2 and TRBJ2-2; weak D call: TRBD2 (5 bases). In germline, CDR1 is SGHTA, CDR2 FQGNSA. This CDR3 has 15 amino acids. V lost 0 bases and J lost 4, with 9 bases in between.

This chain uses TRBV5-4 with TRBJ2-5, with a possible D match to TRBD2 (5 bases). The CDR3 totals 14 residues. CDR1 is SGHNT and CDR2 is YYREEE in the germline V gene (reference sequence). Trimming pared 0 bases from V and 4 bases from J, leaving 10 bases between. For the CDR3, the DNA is TGTGCCAGCAGCTTGGTGGGAGAAACAGAGACCCAGTACTTC. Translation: CASSLVGETETQYF. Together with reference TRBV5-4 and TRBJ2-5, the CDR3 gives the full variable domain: ETGVTQSPTHLIKTRGQQVTLRCSSQSGHNTVSWYQQALGQGPQFIFQYYREEENGRGNFPPRFSGLQFPNYSSELNVNALELDDSALYLCASSLVGETETQYFGPGTRLLVL.

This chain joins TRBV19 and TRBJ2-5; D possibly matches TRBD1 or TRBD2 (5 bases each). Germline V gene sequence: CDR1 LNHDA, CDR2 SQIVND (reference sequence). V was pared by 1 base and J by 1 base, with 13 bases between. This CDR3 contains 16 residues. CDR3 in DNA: TGTGCCAGTAGTATAGCGCCAGGGAGCGCCCAAGAGACCCAGTACTTC. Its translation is CASSIAPGSAQETQYF.

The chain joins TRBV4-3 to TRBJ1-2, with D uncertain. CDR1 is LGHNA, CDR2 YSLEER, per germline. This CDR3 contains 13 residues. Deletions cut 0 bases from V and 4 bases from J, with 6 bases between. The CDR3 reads CASSQDGSYGYTF. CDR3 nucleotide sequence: TGCGCCAGCAGCCAAGACGGGAGCTATGGCTACACCTTC.

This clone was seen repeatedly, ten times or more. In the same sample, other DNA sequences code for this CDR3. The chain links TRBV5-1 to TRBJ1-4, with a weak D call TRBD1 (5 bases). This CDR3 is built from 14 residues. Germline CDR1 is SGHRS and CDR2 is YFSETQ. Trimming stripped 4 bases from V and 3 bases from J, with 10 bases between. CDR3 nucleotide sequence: TGCGCCAGCAGCCCCGGGGGAGCTAATGAAAAACTGTTTTTT. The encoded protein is CASSPGGANEKLFF.

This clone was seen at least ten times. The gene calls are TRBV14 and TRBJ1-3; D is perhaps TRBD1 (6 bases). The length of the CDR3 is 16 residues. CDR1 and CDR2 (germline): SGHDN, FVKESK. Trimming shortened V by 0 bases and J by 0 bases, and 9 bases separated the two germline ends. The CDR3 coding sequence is TGTGCCAGCAGCCAAGATTGGGACAACTCTGGAAACACCATATATTTT. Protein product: CASSQDWDNSGNTIYF.

CDR3 DNA sequence: TGTGCCAGGGCTCGGGACAGGGGCTACGAGCAGTACTTC. Encoded protein: CARARDRGYEQYF. This chain links TRBV5-6 with TRBJ2-7; TRBD1 matches at 10 bases. Per the germline V gene, CDR1 is SGHDT and CDR2 is YYEEEE. V lost 8 bases, J lost 3 bases, and 5 bases stayed unmatched. The CDR3 loop spans 13 amino acids.

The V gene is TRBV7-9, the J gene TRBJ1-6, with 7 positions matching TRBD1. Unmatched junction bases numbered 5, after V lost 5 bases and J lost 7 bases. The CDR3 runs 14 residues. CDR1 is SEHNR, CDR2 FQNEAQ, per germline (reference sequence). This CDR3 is CASSRDSRNSPLHF. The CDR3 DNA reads TGTGCCAGCAGCCGGGACAGCCGAAATTCACCCCTCCACTTT.

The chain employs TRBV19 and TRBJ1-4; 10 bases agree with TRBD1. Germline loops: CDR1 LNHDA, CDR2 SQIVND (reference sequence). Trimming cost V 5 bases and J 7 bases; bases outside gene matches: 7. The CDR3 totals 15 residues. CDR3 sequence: CASSGGQGFGEKLFF. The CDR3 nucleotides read TGTGCCAGTAGTGGGGGACAGGGGTTTGGTGAAAAACTGTTTTTT.

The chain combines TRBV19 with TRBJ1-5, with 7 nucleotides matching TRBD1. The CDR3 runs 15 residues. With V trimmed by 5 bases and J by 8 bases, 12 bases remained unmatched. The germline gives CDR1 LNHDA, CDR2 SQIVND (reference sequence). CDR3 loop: CASSDEQGRVEPQHF. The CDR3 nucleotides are TGTGCCAGTAGTGACGAACAGGGGAGAGTTGAGCCCCAGCATTTT.

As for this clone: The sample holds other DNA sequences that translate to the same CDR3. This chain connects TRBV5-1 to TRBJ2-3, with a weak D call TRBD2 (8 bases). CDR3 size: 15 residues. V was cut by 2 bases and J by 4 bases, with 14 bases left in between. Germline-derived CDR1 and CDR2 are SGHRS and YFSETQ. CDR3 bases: TGCGCCAGCAGCTTTAACGGGAGGGGGCCAGATACGCAGTATTTT. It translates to CASSFNGRGPDTQYF.

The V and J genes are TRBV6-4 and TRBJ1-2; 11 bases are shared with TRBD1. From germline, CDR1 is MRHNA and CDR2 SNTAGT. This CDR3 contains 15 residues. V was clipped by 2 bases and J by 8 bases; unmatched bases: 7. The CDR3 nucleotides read TGTGCCAGCAGTGACCCCTCGGACAGGGGGCGAGGCTACACCTTC. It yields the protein CASSDPSDRGRGYTF.

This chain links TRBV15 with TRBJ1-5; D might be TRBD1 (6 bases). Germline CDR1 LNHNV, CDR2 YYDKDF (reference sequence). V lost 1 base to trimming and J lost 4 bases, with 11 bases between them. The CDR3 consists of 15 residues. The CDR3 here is CATSRGTADNQPQHF. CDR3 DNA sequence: TGTGCCACCAGCAGAGGGACAGCGGATAATCAGCCCCAGCATTTT.

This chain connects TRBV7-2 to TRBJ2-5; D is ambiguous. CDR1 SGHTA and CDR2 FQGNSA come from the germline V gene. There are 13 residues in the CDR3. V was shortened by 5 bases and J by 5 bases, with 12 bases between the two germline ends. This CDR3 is CASSPRTEETQYF. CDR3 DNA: TGTGCCAGCAGCCCTAGAACGGAGGAGACCCAGTACTTC.

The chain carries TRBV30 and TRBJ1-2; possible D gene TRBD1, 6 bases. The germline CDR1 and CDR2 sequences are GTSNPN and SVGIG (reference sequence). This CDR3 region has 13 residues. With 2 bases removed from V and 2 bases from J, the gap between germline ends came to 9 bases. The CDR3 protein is CAWSRGGNYGYTF. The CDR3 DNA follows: TGTGCCTGGAGTAGGGGGGGAAACTATGGCTACACCTTC.

CDR3 region: CASRAGSYEQYF. For the CDR3, the DNA is TGTGCCAGCAGGGCAGGGTCCTACGAGCAGTACTTC. V and J are TRBV6-5 and TRBJ2-7; TRBD1 is a possible D gene (5 bases). The CDR3 length is 12 residues. Per germline, CDR1 MNHEY and CDR2 SVGAGI. V was trimmed by 6 bases and J by 1 base, leaving 7 bases between them.

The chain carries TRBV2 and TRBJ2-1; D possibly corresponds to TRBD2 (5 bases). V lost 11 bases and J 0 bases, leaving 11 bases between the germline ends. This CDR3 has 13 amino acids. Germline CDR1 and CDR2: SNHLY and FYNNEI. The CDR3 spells CAEGRSSYNEQFF. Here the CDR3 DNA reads TGTGCCGAGGGCCGGAGCTCCTACAATGAGCAGTTCTTC.

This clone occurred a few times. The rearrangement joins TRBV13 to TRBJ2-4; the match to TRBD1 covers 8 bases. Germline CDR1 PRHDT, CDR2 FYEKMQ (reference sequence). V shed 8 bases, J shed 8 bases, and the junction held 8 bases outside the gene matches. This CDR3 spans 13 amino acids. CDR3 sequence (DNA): TGTGCCAGCGGAGACAGGGGCGGGCACATTCAGTACTTC. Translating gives CASGDRGGHIQYF.

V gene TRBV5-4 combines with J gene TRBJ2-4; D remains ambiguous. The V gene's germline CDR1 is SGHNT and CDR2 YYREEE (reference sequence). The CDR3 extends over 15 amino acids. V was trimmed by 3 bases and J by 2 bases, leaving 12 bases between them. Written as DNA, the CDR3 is TGTGCCAGCAGCTCCCCGACGGCTTCCAAAAACATTCAGTACTTC. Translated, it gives CASSSPTASKNIQYF.

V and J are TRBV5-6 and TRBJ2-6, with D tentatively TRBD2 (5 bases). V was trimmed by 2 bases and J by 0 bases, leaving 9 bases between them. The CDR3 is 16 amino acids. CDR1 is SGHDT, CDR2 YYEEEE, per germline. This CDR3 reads CASSFSVHSGANVLTF. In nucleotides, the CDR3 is TGTGCCAGCAGCTTTAGCGTCCACTCTGGGGCCAACGTCCTGACTTTC.

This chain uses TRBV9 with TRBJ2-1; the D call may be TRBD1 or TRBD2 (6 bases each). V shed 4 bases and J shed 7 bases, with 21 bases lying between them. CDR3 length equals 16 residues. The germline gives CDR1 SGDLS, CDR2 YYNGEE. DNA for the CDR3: TGTGCCAGCAGCCTAAGCCATAATATAGGGGGGAATGAGCAGTTCTTC. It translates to CASSLSHNIGGNEQFF. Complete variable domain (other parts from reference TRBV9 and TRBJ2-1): DSGVTQTPKHLITATGQRVTLRCSPRSGDLSVYWYQQSLDQGLQFLIQYYNGEERAKGNILERFSAQQFPDLHSELNLSSLELGDSALYFCASSLSHNIGGNEQFFGPGTRLTVL.